The clone carrying this T cell receptor beta chain was counted once. Its specificity is not known. Researchers ran the PCR with 60 Vbeta and 13 Jbeta primers. Measured with immunoSEQ multiplex PCR; TCRdb has only the in-frame clones, and not every one. The sample consists of some 150,000 clones, more than 60% of them appearing once. The germline CDR1 and CDR2 sequences are SGHAT and FQNNGV. There are 11 residues in the CDR3. The ends lost 1 base at V and 16 bases at J; junction bases unmatched: 4. These data come from a study of cytomegalovirus exposure and HLA in healthy donors. The study, taken as a whole, reports: Several top significant clusters appeared, in a later analysis, to be linked to common viral pathogens. Rates of TCR association differed by HLA locus in a later analysis, with DRB1 highest and HLA-C lowest.

This rearrangement joins TRBV11-2 to TRBJ1-3; 7 nucleotides match TRBD1. What was sequenced was PBMCs. This receptor was obtained from a man aged 35 to 55 in good health and CMV-seronegative. For the CDR3, the DNA is TGTGCCAGCAGCTTAGCCTGGGACAGCTATTTT. Protein: CASSLAWDSYF.